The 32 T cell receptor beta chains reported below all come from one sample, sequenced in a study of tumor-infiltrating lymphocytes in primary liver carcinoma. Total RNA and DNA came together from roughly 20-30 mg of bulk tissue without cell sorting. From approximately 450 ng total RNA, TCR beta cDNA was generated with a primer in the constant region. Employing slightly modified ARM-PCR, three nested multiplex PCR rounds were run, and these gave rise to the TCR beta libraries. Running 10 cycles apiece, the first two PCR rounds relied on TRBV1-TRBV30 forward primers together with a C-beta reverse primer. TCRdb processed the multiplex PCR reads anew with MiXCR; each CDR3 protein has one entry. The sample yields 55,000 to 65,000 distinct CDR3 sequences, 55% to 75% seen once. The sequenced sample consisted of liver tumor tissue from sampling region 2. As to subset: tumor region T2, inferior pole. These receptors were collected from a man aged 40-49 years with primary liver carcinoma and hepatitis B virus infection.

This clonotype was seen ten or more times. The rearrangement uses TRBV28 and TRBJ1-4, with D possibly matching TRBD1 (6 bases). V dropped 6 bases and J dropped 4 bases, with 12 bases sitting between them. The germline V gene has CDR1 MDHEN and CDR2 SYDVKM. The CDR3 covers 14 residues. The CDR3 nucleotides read TGTGCCAGCAGCCTAGGGGGGGTTAATGAAAAACTGTTTTTT. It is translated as CASSLGGVNEKLFF.

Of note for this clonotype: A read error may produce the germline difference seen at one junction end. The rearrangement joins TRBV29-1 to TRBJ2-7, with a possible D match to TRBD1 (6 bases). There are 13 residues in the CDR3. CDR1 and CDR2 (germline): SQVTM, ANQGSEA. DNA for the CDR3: TGCAGCGTGAACTTACAGGGCCCCTACGAGGAGTACTTC. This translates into CSVNLQGPYEEYF.

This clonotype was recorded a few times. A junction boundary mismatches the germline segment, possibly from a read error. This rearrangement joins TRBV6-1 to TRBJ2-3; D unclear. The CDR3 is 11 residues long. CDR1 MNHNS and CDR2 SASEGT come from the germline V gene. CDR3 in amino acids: CANSQTDTQYF. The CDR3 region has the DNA TGTGCCAACAGTCAAACAGATACGCAGTATTTT.

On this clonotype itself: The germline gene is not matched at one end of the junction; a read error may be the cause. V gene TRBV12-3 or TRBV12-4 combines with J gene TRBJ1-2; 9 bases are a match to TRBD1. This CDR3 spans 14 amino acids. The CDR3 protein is CASSLGTGHYGYTF. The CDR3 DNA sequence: TGTGCCAGCAGTCTCGGGACAGGGCACTATGGCTACACATTC.

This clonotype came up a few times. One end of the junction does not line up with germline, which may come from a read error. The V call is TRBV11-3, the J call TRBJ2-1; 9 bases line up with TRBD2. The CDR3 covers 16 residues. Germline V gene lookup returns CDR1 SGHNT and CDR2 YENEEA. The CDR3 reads CTSSLISGRPYNEQFF. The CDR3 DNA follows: TGTACCAGCAGCCTGATTAGCGGGAGACCCTACAATGAGCAGTTCTTC.

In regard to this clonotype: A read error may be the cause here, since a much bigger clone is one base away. CDR3 amino acids: CASSGQDFPEAFF. In DNA, the CDR3 is TGTGCCAGCAGTGGACAGGATTTTCCTGAAGCTTTCTTT. The chain employs TRBV2 and TRBJ1-1, with D perhaps TRBD1 (6 bases). V was cut by 4 bases and J by 6 bases, with 12 bases left in between. The CDR3 is 13 amino acids. CDR1 is SNHLY, CDR2 FYNNEI, per germline. The complete variable domain, with remaining parts taken from reference TRBV2 and TRBJ1-1, reads EPEVTQTPSHQVTQMGQEVILRCVPISNHLYFYWYRQILGQKVEFLVSFYNNEISEKSEIFDDQFSVERPDGSNFTLKIRSTKLEDSAMYFCASSGQDFPEAFFGQGTRLTVV.

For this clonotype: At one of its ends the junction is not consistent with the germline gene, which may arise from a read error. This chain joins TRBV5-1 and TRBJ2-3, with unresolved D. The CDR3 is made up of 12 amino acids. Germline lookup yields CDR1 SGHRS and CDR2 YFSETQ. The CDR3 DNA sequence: TGTGCCAGCACCTTGAGTTCAGATACGCAGTATTTT. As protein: CASTLSSDTQYF.

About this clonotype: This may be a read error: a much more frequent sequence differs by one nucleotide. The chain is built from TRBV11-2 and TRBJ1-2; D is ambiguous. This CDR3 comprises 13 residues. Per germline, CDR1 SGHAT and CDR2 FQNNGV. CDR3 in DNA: TGTGTCAGCAGCTTAGATGGGAACTATGGCTACACCTTC. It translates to CVSSLDGNYGYTF.

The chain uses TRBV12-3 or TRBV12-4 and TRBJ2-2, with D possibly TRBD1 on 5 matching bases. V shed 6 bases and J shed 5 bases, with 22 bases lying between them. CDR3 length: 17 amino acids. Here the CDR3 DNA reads TGTGCCAGCAGCGCCAGGGCTCCCGTCATAGGTACCGGGGAGCTGTTTTTT. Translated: CASSARAPVIGTGELFF.

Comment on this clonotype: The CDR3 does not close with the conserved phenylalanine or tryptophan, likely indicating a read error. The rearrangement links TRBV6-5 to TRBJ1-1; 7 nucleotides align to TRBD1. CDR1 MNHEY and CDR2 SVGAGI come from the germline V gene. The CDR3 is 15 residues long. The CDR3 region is CAGSKLQGTRTEAFL. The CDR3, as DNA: TGTGCCGGCAGTAAGTTACAGGGGACGAGGACTGAAGCTTTCCTC.

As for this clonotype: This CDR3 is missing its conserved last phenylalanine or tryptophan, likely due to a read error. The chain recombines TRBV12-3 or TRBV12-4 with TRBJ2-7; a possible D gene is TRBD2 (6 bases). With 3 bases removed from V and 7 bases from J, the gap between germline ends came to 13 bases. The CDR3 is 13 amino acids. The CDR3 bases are TGTGCCAGCAGTTTTGGGACTGGGAGAGAGCAGTACCTC. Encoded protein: CASSFGTGREQYL.

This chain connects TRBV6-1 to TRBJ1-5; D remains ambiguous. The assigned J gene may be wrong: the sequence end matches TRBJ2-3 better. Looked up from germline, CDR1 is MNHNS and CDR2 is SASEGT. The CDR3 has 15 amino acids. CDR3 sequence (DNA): TGTGCCAGCAGTGAAATCTCCTGTAGCAATCAGCCTCAGTATTTT. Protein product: CASSEISCSNQPQYF.

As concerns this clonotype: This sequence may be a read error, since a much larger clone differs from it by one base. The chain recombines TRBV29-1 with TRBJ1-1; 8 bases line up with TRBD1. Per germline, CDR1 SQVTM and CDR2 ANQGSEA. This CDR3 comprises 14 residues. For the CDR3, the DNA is TGCAGCGTTGAGTCGGGACAGGTGAACACTGAAGCTTCCTTT. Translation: CSVESGQVNTEASF.

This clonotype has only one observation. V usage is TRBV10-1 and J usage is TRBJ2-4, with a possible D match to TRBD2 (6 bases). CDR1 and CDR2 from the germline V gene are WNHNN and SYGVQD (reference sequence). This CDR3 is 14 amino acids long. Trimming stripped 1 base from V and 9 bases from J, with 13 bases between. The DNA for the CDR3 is TGCGCCAGCAGTGAGTTGGGGGGAGGCCCCATTCAGTACTTC. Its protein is CASSELGGGPIQYF.

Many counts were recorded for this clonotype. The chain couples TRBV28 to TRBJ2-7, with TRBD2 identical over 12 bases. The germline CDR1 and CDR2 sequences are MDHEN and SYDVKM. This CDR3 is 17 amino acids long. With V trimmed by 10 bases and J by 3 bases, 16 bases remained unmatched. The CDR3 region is CATIQTSGSGVRYEQYF. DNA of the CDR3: TGTGCCACCATCCAGACTAGCGGGAGCGGCGTACGCTACGAGCAGTACTTC.

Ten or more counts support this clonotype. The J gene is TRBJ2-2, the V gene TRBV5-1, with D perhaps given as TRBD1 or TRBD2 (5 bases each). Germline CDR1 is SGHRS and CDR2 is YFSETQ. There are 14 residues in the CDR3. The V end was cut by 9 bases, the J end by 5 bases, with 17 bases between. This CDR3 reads CATKETAVTGELFF. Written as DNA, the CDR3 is TGCGCCACCAAAGAGACAGCGGTAACCGGGGAGCTGTTTTTT.

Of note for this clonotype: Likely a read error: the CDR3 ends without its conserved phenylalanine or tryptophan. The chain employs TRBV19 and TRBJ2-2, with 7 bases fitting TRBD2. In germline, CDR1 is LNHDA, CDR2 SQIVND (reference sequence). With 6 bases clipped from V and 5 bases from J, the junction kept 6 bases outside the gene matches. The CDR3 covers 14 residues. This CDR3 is CASSQASGTGELFL. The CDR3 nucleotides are TGTGCCAGTAGCCAGGCTAGCGGTACCGGGGAGCTGTTTCTT.

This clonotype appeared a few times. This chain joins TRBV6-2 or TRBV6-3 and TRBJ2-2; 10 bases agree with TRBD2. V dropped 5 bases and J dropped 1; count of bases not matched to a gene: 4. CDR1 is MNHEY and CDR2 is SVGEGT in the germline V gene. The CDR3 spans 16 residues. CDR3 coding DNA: TGTGCCAGCAGTCCTAGCGGGAGTCGGAACACCGGGGAGCTGTTTTTT. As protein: CASSPSGSRNTGELFF.

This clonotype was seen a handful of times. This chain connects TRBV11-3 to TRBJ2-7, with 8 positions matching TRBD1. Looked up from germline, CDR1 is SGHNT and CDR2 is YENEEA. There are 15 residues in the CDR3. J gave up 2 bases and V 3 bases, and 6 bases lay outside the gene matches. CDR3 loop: CASSFGTGTTYEQYF. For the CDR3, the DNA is TGTGCCAGCAGCTTCGGGACAGGTACAACCTACGAGCAGTACTTC.

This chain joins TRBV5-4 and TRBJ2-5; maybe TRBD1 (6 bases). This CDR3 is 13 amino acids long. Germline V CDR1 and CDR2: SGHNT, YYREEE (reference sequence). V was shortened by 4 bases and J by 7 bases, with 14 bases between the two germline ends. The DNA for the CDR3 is TGTGCCAGCAGCGGATCTCCCAGGGGGACCCAGTACTTC. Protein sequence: CASSGSPRGTQYF.

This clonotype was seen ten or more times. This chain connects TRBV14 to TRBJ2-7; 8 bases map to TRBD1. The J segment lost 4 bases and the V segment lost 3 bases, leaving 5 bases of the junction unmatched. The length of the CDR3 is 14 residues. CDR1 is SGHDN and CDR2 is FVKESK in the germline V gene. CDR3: CASSHAGGLYEQYF. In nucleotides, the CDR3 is TGTGCCAGCAGCCACGCAGGGGGCTTGTACGAGCAGTACTTC.

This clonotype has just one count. In nucleotides, the CDR3 is TGTGCCAGCAGAGGGCAACTAGCGTTAGGGACCCAGTACTTC. Its protein is CASRGQLALGTQYF. V and J are TRBV5-4 and TRBJ2-5; 7 bases agree with TRBD2. Germline V gene lookup returns CDR1 SGHNT and CDR2 YYREEE (reference sequence). The CDR3 length is 14 residues. With V trimmed by 5 bases and J by 7 bases, 11 bases remained unmatched.

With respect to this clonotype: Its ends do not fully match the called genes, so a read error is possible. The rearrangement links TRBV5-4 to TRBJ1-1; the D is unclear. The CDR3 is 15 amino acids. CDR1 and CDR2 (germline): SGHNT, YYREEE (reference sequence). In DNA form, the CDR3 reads TGTGCCAGCAGCTTGACAGTGTCGAAGAACACTGAAGCTTTCTTC. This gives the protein CASSLTVSKNTEAFF.

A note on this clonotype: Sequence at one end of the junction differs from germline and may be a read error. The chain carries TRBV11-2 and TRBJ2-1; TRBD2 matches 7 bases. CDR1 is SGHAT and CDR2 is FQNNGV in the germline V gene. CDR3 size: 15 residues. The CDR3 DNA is TGCGCCAGCAGCCCCCGGTGGGAGGGATTGGGTGAGCAGTTCTTC. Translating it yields CASSPRWEGLGEQFF.

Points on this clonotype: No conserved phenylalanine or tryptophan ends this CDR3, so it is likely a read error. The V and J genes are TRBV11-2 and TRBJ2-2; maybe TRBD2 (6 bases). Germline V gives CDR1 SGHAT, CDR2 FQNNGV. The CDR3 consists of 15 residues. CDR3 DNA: TGTGCCAGCGGTTTTGCGGGATCGAACACCGGGGGGCTGTTTTCT. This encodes CASGFAGSNTGGLFS.

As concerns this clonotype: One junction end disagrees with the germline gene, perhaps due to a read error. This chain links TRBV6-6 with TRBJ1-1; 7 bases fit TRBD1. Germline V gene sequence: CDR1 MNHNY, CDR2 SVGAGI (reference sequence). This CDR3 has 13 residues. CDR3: CASSTGVTTETFF. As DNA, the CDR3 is TGTGCCAGCAGCACAGGGGTGACTACTGAAACTTTCTTT.

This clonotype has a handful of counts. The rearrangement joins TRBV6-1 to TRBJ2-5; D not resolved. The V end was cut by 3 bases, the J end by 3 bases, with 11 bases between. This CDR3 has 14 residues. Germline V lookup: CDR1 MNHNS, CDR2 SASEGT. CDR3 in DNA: TGTGCCAGCAGTGAGGGTGGGTGGAAAGAGACCCAGTACTTC. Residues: CASSEGGWKETQYF.

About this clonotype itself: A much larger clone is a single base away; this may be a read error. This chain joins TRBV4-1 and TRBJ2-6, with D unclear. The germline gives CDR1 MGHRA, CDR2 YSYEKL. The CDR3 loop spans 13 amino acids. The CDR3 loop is CTSSQVGANVLTF. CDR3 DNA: TGCACCAGCAGCCAAGTTGGGGCCAACGTCCTGACTTTC.

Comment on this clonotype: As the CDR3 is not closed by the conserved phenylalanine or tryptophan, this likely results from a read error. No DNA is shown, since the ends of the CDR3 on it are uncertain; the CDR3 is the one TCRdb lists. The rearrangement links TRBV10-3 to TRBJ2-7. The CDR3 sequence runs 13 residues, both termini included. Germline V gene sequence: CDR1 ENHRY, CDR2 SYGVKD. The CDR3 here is CAIEPTESGELYY.

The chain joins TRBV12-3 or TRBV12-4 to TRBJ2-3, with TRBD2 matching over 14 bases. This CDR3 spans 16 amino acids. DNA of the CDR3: TGTGCGATCAGTCTACAAGGGACTAGCGGGAGCGTCGGGCAGTATTTT. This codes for CAISLQGTSGSVGQYF.

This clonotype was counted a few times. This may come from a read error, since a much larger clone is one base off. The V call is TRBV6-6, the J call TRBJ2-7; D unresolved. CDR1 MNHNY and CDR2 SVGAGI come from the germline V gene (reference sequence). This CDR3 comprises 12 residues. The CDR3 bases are TGTGCCATCAGTCGTACCCTAGGCGAGCAGTACTTC. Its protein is CAISRTLGEQYF.

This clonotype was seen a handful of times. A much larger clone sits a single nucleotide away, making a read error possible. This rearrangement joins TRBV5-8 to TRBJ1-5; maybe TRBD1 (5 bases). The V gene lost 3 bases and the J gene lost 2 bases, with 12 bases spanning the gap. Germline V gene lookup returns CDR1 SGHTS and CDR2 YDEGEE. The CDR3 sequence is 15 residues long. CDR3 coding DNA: TGTGCCAGCAGCTCCCCTCGAGGGGGCAATCAGCCCCAGCATTTT. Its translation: CASSSPRGGNQPQHF.